This entry lists 7 T cell receptor beta chains sequenced from one sample in a study of shared clonotypes between healthy human individuals. Profiled with immunoSEQ multiplex PCR; TCRdb holds only in-frame clones, not every one. The data show about 980,000 clones, with 76% seen just once and about 1.5% held by the top ten. Material: memory CD4+ T cells sorted from blood. Subset specified: CD45RA-negative fraction. Receptors originate from a man younger than 30 in good health.

The chain combines TRBV6-5 with TRBJ1-2; D is possibly TRBD1 (6 bases). CDR3 length: 12 amino acids. V was shortened by 6 bases and J by 5 bases, with 10 bases between the two germline ends. Germline CDR1 MNHEY, CDR2 SVGAGI. The CDR3 spells CASRKGVYGYTF. CDR3 in DNA: TGTGCCAGCAGGAAGGGGGTTTATGGCTACACCTTC.

This clone occurred a few times. CDR3 protein: CAWTLRETGEQYF. In DNA, the CDR3 is TGTGCCTGGACCTTGCGGGAAACGGGAGAGCAGTACTTC. The chain has TRBV30 and TRBJ2-7; D is perhaps TRBD2 (6 bases). The CDR3 loop spans 13 amino acids. With 4 bases removed from V and 7 bases from J, the gap between germline ends came to 17 bases. CDR1 and CDR2 from the germline V gene are GTSNPN and SVGIG (reference sequence).

The chain links TRBV5-6 to TRBJ2-4, with TRBD2 as a possible D gene (6 bases). There are 15 residues in the CDR3. V lost 4 bases, J lost 7 bases, and 18 bases lay in between. CDR1 SGHDT and CDR2 YYEEEE come from the germline V gene. This CDR3 is CASSHLRVAGNIQYF. The CDR3 DNA reads as TGTGCCAGCAGCCATCTCAGGGTGGCGGGGAACATTCAGTACTTC. Complete variable domain (other parts from reference TRBV5-6 and TRBJ2-4): DAGVTQSPTHLIKTRGQQVTLRCSPKSGHDTVSWYQQALGQGPQFIFQYYEEEERQRGNFPDRFSGHQFPNYSSELNVNALLLGDSALYLCASSHLRVAGNIQYFGAGTRLSVL.

The gene calls are TRBV18 and TRBJ2-1; no firm D call. The germline CDR1 and CDR2 sequences are KGHSH and LQKENI. CDR3 length equals 14 residues. V shed 5 bases and J shed 7 bases, with 15 bases lying between them. CDR3 coding DNA: TGTGCCAGCTCAACCTTAATTCAAGGAAATGAGCAGTTCTTC. Translation gives CASSTLIQGNEQFF.

This clone was counted only a few times. The V and J genes are TRBV11-2 and TRBJ1-3, with D unresolved. The CDR3 has 15 residues. Trimming shortened V by 8 bases and J by 0 bases, and 14 bases separated the two germline ends. Germline-derived CDR1 and CDR2 are SGHAT and FQNNGV. DNA for the CDR3: TGTGCCAGCTCCCCGCGGGTACACTCTGGAAACACCATATATTTT. Encoded protein: CASSPRVHSGNTIYF.

The CDR3 region is CAISESGQTLGNTIYF. The CDR3 region has the DNA TGTGCCATCAGTGAGTCGGGACAGACTCTGGGGAACACCATATATTTT. The chain uses TRBV10-3 and TRBJ1-3, with 7 bases matching TRBD1. V shed 0 bases and J 7 bases; nucleotides not matched to a gene: 9. Looked up from germline, CDR1 is ENHRY and CDR2 is SYGVKD. The CDR3 runs to 16 residues.

The DNA of the CDR3 is TGTGCCAGCACAAACAAAAATGAAAAACTGTTTTTT. Translating it yields CASTNKNEKLFF. This chain connects TRBV19 to TRBJ1-4; no clear D. Trimming removed 9 bases at V and 5 bases at J, with 10 bases between. The germline V gene has CDR1 LNHDA and CDR2 SQIVND (reference sequence). This CDR3 is 12 amino acids long.